This TCR beta chain originates from a study of cytomegalovirus exposure and HLA in healthy donors. Study conclusions and caveats: Looking again later, the authors saw that most CMV-associated TCR beta chains seemed HLA-restricted. After further analysis at a later stage, some 15,000 TCR beta sequences were associated with HLA alleles at 0.05 false discovery rate.

A word on this clone: Antigen unknown.

Amplification used 60 Vbeta primers and 13 Jbeta primers. The method was immunoSEQ multiplex PCR; TCRdb's version includes in-frame clones alone and lacks a portion of them. The sample contains fewer than 250,000 clones, around three quarters of which appear only once. Sequenced material: PBMCs. This TCR derives from a woman under 30 in good health and CMV-seronegative.

CDR3 sequence reads: CASSSNPGLAGGPPDTQYF. The CDR3 nucleotides read TGTGCCAGCAGCTCAAACCCTGGACTAGCGGGAGGGCCCCCAGATACGCAGTATTTT. The V gene is TRBV7-2, the J gene TRBJ2-3; 15 bases agree with TRBD2. The CDR3 consists of 19 residues. V lost 4 bases, J lost 4 bases, and 12 bases stayed unmatched. Germline CDR1 is SGHTA and CDR2 is FQGNSA. The variable domain in full, with the rest retrieved from reference TRBV7-2 and TRBJ2-3, is GAGVSQSPSNKVTEKGKDVELRCDPISGHTALYWYRQSLGQGLEFLIYFQGNSAPDKSGLPSDRFSAERTGGSVSTLTIQRTQQEDSAVYLCASSSNPGLAGGPPDTQYFGPGTRLTVL.